Given below is one T cell receptor beta chain in context. The entry originates in a study of blood T cells in healthy people across ages. A J-beta primer mix and a sample-barcoded 5' primer were used in a second PCR of about 7 to 11 cycles. A single record per CDR3 protein comes from TCRdb applying MiXCR to the 5' RACE reads. Seen here are approximately 2,000,000 distinct CDR3 sequences, around 42% observed once, and the top ten hold 23%. From germline, CDR1 is SGHTA and CDR2 FQGTGA. With 5 bases clipped from V and 0 bases from J, the junction kept 7 bases outside the gene matches. The CDR3 runs to 17 residues.

Sequencing used blood. The clonotype originates from a human donor in good health. This rearrangement joins TRBV7-3 to TRBJ2-1, with 10 bases aligning to TRBD2. CDR3 sequence: CASSPGLAVSSYNEQFF. The CDR3 DNA sequence: TGTGCCAGCAGCCCAGGACTAGCGGTTAGCTCCTACAATGAGCAGTTCTTC.